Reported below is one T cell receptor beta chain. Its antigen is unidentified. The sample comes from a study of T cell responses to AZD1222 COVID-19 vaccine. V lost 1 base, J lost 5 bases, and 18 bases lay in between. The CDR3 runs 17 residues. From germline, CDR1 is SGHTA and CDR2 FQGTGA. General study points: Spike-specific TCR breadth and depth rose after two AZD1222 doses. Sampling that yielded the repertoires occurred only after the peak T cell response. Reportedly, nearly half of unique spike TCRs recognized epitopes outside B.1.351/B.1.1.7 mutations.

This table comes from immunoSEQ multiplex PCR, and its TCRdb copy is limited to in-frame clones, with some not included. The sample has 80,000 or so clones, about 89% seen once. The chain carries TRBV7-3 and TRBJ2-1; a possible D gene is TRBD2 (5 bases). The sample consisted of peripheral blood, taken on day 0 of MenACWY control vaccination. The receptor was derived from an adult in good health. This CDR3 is CASSLKGARHTHNEQFF. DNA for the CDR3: TGTGCCAGCAGCTTAAAGGGAGCGCGCCACACACACAATGAGCAGTTCTTC. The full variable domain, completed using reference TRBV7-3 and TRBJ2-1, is GAGVSQTPSNKVTEKGKYVELRCDPISGHTALYWYRQSLGQGPEFLIYFQGTGAADDSGLPNDRFFAVRPEGSVSTLKIQRTERGDSAVYLCASSLKGARHTHNEQFFGPGTRLTVL.